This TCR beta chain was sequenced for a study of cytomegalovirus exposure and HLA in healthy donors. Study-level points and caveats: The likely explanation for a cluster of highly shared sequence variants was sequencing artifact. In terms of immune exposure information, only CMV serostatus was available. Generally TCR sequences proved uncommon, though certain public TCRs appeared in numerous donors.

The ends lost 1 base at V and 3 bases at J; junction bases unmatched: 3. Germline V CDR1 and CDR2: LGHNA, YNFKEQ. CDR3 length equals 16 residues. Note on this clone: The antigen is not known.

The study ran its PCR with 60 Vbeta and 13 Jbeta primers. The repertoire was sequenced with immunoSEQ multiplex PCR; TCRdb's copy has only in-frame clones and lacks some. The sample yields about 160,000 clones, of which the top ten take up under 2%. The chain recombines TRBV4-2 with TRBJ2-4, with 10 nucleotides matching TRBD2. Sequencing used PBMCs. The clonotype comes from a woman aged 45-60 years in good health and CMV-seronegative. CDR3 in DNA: TGTGCCAGCAGCCAAGTTAGCGGGGGGATCAAAAACATTCAGTACTTC. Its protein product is CASSQVSGGIKNIQYF.